This TCR beta chain was sequenced for a study of cytomegalovirus exposure and HLA in healthy donors. Notes on this clone: Its specificity is unknown.

Healthy donors of bone marrow made up the group. The study, taken as a whole, reports: Among the sequence variants, a highly shared cluster was likely an artifact of sequencing. In presence/absence analyses, roughly uniform sequencing depth across donors was assumed.

The PCR made use of 60 Vbeta and 13 Jbeta primers. Assay: immunoSEQ multiplex PCR; the TCRdb copy retains only in-frame clones and omits some. Here the sample spans about 120,000 clones, 75% being singletons. Germline CDR1 and CDR2: MDHEN and SYDVKM. This CDR3 has 15 amino acids. J was trimmed by 3 bases and V by 3 bases; bases with no gene match: 8. This receptor was taken from a woman between 35 and 50 years old in good health and CMV-seropositive. The chain uses TRBV28 and TRBJ2-7, with 7 nucleotides matching TRBD2. The specimen was PBMCs. The CDR3 bases are TGTGCCAGCAGTTTTTCGCGGGAGTGGGTCTACGAGCAGTACTTC. It encodes CASSFSREWVYEQYF.